This is a list of T cell receptor beta chains from one sample in a study of blood T cell repertoires in COVID-19. Sequencing used immunoSEQ multiplex PCR; TCRdb keeps in-frame clones, though not all of them. The sample includes tens of thousands of clones, roughly 80% of them seen just once. The sequenced sample consisted of peripheral blood. These receptors came from a human donor in a cohort sampled during active COVID-19. The CDR3 runs from the conserved cysteine through the conserved F or W. D genes are given only for firm matches. Some rows have no size entry. The others give once, few or many, or a class for an expanded clone.

>TRBD2|TRBJ2-1|TRBV29-1|few
CSVETGLAGANLFF
>.|TRBJ1-5|TRBV2|.
CASSETRTAFQPQHF
>.|TRBJ2-7|TRBV6-2/TRBV6-3|.
CASSPSSYEQYF
>.|TRBJ2-3|TRBV6-1|.
CASSEVGGITDTQYF
>.|TRBJ2-3|TRBV11-3|.
CASSPTHADTQYF
>.|TRBJ2-7|TRBV3-1/TRBV3-2|.
CASSQDWTAYEQYF
>.|TRBJ2-1|TRBV11-2|.
CASSTDRNNEQFF
>TRBD2|TRBJ2-4|TRBV7-8|.
CASSSGLAGEGIQYF
>.|TRBJ2-5|TRBV29-1|.
CSVEDPLIGKTQYF
>.|TRBJ1-1|TRBV28|once
CASYPPRNTEAFF